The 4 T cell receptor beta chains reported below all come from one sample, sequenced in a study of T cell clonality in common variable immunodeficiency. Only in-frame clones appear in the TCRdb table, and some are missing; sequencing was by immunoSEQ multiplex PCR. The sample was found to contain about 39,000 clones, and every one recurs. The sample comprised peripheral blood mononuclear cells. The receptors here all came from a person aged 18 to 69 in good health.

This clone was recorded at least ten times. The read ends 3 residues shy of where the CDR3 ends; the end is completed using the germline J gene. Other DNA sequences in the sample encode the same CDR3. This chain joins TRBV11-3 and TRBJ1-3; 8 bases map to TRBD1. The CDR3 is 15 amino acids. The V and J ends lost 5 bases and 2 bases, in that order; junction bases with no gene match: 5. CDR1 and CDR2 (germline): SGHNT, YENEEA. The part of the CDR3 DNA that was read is TGTGCCAGCAGCCCAGGACAGGGACCTGGAAACACC. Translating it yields CASSPGQGPGNT. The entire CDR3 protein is CASSPGQGPGNTIYF. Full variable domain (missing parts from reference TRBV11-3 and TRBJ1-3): EAGVVQSPRYKIIEKKQPVAFWCNPISGHNTLYWYLQNLGQGPELLIRYENEEAVDDSQLPKDRFSAERLKGVDSTLKIQPAELGDSAVYLCASSPGQGPGNTIYFGEGSWLTVV.

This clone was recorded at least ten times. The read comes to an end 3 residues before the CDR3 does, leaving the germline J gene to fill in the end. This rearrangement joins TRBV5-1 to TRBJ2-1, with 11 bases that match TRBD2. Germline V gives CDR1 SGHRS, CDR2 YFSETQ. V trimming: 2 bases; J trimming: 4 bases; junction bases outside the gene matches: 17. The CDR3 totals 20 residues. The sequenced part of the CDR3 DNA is TGCGCCAGCAGCTTCCTTTTTTTTAATCGACTAGCGGGAATATACAATGAG. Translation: CASSFLFFNRLAGIYNE. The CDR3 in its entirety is CASSFLFFNRLAGIYNEQFF.

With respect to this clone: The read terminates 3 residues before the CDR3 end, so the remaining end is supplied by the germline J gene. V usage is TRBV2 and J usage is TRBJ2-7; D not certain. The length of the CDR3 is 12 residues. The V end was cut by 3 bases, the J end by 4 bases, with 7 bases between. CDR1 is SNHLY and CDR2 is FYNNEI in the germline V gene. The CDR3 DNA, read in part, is TGTGCCAGCAGTGACCGACTGTACGAG. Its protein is CASSDRLYE. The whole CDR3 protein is CASSDRLYEQYF.

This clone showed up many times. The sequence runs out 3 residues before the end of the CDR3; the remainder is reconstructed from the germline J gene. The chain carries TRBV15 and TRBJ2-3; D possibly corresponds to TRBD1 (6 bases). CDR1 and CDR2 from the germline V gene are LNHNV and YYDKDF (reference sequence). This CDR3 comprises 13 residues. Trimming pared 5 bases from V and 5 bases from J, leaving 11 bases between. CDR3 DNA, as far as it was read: TGTGCCACCAGCCCCCCCAGGGGAGATACG. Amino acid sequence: CATSPPRGDT. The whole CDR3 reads CATSPPRGDTQYF.